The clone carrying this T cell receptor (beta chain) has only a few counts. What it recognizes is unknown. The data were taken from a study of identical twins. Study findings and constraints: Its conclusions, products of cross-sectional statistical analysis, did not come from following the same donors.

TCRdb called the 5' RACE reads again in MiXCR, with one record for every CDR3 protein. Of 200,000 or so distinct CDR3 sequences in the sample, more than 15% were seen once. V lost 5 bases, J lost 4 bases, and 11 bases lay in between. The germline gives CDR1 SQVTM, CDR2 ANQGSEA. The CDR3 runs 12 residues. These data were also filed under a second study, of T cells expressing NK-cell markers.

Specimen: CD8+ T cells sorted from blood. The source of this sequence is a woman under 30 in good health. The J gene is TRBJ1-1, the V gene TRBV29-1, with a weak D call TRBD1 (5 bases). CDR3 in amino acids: CSVQGSTTEAFF. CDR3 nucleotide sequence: TGCAGCGTTCAGGGTAGTACCACTGAAGCTTTCTTT.